What follows are 13 T cell receptor beta chains derived from one specimen sequenced in a study of human T cells and chemical hapten exposure. The time point: patch test 1, 2 weeks after DPC sensitization. Treatment defined: therapeutic diphenylcyclopropenone sensitization with weekly scalp DPC. TCRdb fed the RACE reads into MiXCR, producing one record per CDR3 protein. The table includes 80,000 to 95,000 distinct CDR3 sequences, roughly 10% detected once. Source: whole blood, taken in connection with sensitization to the hapten diphenylcyclopropenone (DPC). The origin of the receptors is a woman aged 45-59 years with alopecia areata. Some clones in this sample may be carry-over from other donors' samples.

The gene calls are TRBV9 and TRBJ2-7; D might be TRBD2 (5 bases). The CDR3 loop spans 14 amino acids. Germline CDR1 is SGDLS and CDR2 is YYNGEE. The V and J ends lost 4 bases and 4 bases respectively, with 15 bases between them. The CDR3 nucleotides read TGTGCCAGCAGCCCACGAGGGTATTCATACGAGCAGTACTTC. This gives the protein CASSPRGYSYEQYF.

This clonotype showed up many times. V usage is TRBV7-6 and J usage is TRBJ2-7, with TRBD2 matching over 14 bases. The V segment lost 5 bases and the J segment 7 bases; nucleotides outside the gene matches: 7. The CDR3 runs to 15 residues. CDR1 is SGHVS and CDR2 is FNYEAQ in the germline V gene. CDR3 coding DNA: TGTGCCAGCAGCCCTAGGACTAGCGGGAGGCAAGAGCAGTACTTC. Translated, it gives CASSPRTSGRQEQYF.

There are many counts of this clonotype. This rearrangement joins TRBV27 to TRBJ1-2; D is perhaps TRBD1 (5 bases). Between the trimmed V and J ends, which lost 4 bases and 4 bases, there was a span of 16 bases. The length of the CDR3 is 15 residues. The germline CDR1 and CDR2 sequences are MNHEY and SMNVEV (reference sequence). The CDR3 reads CASSSAGSGTYGYTF. The CDR3, as DNA: TGTGCCAGCAGTTCCGCAGGGTCAGGGACCTATGGCTACACCTTC.

In its sample, this clonotype was seen a few times. A much larger clone lies a single base off, so this may be a read error. J is TRBJ2-7 and V is TRBV30; D perhaps matches TRBD2 (6 bases). Germline loops: CDR1 GTSNPN, CDR2 SVGIG (reference sequence). The CDR3 contains 11 residues. In nucleotides, the CDR3 is TGTGCCCGGAGGGAGATATACGAGCAGTACTTC. Translating it yields CARREIYEQYF.

This clonotype came up a few times. The chain joins TRBV29-1 to TRBJ2-7, with TRBD2 matching over 10 bases. CDR3 length equals 13 residues. CDR1 is SQVTM and CDR2 is ANQGSEA in the germline V gene. Germline trimming cut 6 bases from V and 4 bases from J; bases unmatched to any gene: 6. The CDR3 DNA is TGCAGCGTAGCGCTAGCGGGAGTGTACGAGCAGTACTTC. It translates to CSVALAGVYEQYF.

This clonotype came up many times. The chain uses TRBV18 and TRBJ1-2; D remains ambiguous. V lost 0 bases, J lost 6 bases, and 11 bases lay in between. In germline, CDR1 is KGHSH, CDR2 LQKENI. The CDR3 spans 14 residues. The CDR3 DNA reads as TGTGCCAGCTCACCACCGGTGAGGACGGATGGCTACACCTTC. Residues: CASSPPVRTDGYTF.

Here the CDR3 DNA reads TGTGCCAGCAACCAACGCGGAGCGGGAGCTCAGAGCACAGATACGCAGTATTTT. Protein sequence: CASNQRGAGAQSTDTQYF. This rearrangement joins TRBV7-2 to TRBJ2-3, with 8 bases matching TRBD2. Germline CDR1 SGHTA, CDR2 FQGNSA. The V and J ends lost 7 bases and 0 bases, in that order; junction bases with no gene match: 15. There are 18 residues in the CDR3.

This clonotype was seen a handful of times. The rearrangement links TRBV30 to TRBJ1-6; unclear D gene. This CDR3 is built from 13 residues. CDR1 and CDR2 from the germline V gene are GTSNPN and SVGIG (reference sequence). Trimming took off 1 base at V and 10 bases at J, with 11 bases between the two ends. The CDR3 is CAWSAWLYSPLHF. The CDR3 DNA is TGTGCCTGGAGTGCCTGGCTGTACTCACCCCTCCACTTT. Using reference TRBV30 and TRBJ1-6 for the parts outside the CDR3, the full variable domain is SQTIHQWPATLVQPVGSPLSLECTVEGTSNPNLYWYRQAAGRGLQLLFYSVGIGQISSEVPQNLSASRPQDRQFILSSKKLLLSDSGFYLCAWSAWLYSPLHFGNGTRLTVT.

This clonotype was observed at least ten times. J is TRBJ2-5 and V is TRBV18; D uncertain. Germline CDR1 KGHSH, CDR2 LQKENI. This CDR3 has 12 residues. Trimming pared 2 bases from V and 4 bases from J, leaving 5 bases between. In DNA, the CDR3 is TGTGCCAGCTCACCAAGTCCAGAGACCCAGTACTTC. Its translation is CASSPSPETQYF.

The chain uses TRBV27 and TRBJ2-6; no definite D call. V lost 3 bases, J lost 4 bases, and 10 bases lay in between. The germline V gene encodes CDR1 MNHEY and CDR2 SMNVEV (reference sequence). The CDR3 is made up of 15 amino acids. The CDR3 spells CASSFSPTGANVLTF. The DNA of the CDR3 is TGTGCCAGCAGTTTCTCTCCTACGGGGGCCAACGTCCTGACTTTC.

This clonotype has just a few counts. This sequence joins TRBV29-1 and TRBJ1-2; D may be TRBD1 (5 bases). This CDR3 region has 13 residues. Germline values: CDR1 SQVTM, CDR2 ANQGSEA. V gave up 4 bases and J gave up 1 base, with 10 bases separating them. Here the CDR3 DNA reads TGCAGCGTTGCCGCGACAGATAACTATGGCTACACCTTC. Amino acid sequence: CSVAATDNYGYTF.

This clonotype was seen at least ten times. This chain links TRBV6-5 with TRBJ1-1; possible D gene TRBD1, 6 bases. CDR1 is MNHEY, CDR2 SVGAGI, per germline. V was shortened by 6 bases and J by 5 bases, with 22 bases between the two germline ends. This CDR3 contains 16 residues. CDR3 sequence: CASRASRGGQGTEAFF. In nucleotides, the CDR3 is TGTGCCAGCAGGGCCTCGAGGGGAGGGCAGGGGACTGAAGCTTTCTTT.

This clonotype was seen ten or more times. The gene calls are TRBV27 and TRBJ2-1, with D uncertain. V dropped 4 bases and J dropped 3 bases, with 10 bases sitting between them. The CDR3 totals 14 residues. Germline-derived CDR1 and CDR2 are MNHEY and SMNVEV (reference sequence). CDR3 amino acids: CASSSAEIYNEQFF. The CDR3 region has the DNA TGTGCCAGCAGTTCGGCAGAGATCTACAATGAGCAGTTCTTC.